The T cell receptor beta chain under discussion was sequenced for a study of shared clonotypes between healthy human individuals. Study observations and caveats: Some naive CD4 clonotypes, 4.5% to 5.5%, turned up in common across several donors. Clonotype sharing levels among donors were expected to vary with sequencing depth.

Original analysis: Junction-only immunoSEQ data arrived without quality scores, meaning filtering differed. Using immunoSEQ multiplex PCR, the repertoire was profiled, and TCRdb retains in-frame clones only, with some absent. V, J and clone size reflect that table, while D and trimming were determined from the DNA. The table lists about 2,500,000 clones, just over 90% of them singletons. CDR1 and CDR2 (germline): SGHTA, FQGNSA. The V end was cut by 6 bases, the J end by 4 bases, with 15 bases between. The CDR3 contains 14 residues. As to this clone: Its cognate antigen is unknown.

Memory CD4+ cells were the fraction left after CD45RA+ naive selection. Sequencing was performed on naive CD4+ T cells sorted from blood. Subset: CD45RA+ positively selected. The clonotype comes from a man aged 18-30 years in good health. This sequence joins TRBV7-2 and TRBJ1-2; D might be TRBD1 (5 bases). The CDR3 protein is CASSFLTETYGYTF. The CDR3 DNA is TGTGCCAGCAGTTTTTTGACAGAGACCTATGGCTACACCTTC.